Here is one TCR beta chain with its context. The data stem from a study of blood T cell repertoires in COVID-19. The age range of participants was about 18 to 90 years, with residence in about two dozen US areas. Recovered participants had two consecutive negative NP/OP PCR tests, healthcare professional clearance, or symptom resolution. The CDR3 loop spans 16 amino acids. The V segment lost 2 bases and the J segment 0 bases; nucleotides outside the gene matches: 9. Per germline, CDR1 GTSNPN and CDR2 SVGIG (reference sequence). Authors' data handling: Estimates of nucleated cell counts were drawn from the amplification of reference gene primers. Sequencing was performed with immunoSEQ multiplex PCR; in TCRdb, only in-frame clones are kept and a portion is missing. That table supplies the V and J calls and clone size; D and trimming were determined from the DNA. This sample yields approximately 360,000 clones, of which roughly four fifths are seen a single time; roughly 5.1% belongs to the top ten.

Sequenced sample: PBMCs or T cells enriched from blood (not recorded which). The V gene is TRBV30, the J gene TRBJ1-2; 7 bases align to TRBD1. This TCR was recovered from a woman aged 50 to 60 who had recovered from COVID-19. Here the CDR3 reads CAWSPLTGHTNYGYTF. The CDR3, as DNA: TGTGCCTGGAGTCCATTGACAGGGCATACTAACTATGGCTACACCTTC.